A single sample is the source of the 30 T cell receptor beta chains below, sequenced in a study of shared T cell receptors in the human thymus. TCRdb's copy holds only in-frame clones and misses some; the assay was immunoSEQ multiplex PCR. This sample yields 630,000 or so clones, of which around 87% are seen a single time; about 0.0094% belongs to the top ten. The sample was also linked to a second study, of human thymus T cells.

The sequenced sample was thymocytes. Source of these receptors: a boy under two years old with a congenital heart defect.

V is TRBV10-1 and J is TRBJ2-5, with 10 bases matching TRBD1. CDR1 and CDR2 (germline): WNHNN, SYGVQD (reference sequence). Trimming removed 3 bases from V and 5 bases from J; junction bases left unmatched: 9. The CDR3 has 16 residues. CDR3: CASSDGGQGLGETQYF. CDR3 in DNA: TGCGCCAGCAGTGATGGGGGACAGGGGTTGGGGGAGACCCAGTACTTC.

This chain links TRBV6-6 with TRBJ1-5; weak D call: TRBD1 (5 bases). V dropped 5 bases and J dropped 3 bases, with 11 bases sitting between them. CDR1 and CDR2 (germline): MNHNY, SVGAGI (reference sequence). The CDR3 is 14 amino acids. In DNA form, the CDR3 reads TGTGCCAGCAGTGGGCGGGGGGACAATCAGCCCCAGCATTTT. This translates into CASSGRGDNQPQHF.

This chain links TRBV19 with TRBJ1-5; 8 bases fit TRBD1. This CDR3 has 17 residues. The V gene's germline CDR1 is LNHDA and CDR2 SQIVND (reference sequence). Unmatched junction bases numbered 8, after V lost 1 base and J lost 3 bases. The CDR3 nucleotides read TGTGCCAGTAGTATAGGAGTACAGGGGGGGATCAATCAGCCCCAGCATTTT. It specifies CASSIGVQGGINQPQHF.

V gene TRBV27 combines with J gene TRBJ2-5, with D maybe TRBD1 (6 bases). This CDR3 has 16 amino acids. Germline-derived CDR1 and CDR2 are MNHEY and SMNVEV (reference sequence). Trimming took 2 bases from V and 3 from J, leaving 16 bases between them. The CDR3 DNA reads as TGTGCCAGCAGTTTAATTTCGGGACAAGGGGAAGAGACCCAGTACTTC. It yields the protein CASSLISGQGEETQYF.

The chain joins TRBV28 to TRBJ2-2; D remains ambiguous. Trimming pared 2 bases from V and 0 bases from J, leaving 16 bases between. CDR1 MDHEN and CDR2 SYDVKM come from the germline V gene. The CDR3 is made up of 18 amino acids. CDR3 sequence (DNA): TGTGCCAGCAGTTTAAAAGTTAGCAGCCCTGCGAACACCGGGGAGCTGTTTTTT. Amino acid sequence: CASSLKVSSPANTGELFF.

The CDR3 spells CASARGQGVTEAFF. The CDR3, as DNA: TGTGCCAGTGCTCGGGGACAGGGTGTCACTGAAGCTTTCTTT. The V call is TRBV7-9, the J call TRBJ1-1; 9 bases are shared with TRBD1. Germline loops: CDR1 SEHNR, CDR2 FQNEAQ (reference sequence). V shed 9 bases and J 4 bases; nucleotides not matched to a gene: 9. CDR3 size: 14 residues.

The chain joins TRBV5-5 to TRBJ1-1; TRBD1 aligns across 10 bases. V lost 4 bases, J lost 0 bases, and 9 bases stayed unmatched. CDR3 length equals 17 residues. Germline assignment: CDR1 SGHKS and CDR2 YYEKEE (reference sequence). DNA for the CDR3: TGTGCCAGCAGCAGGGACAGGGGAGGACGTATGAACACTGAAGCTTTCTTT. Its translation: CASSRDRGGRMNTEAFF.

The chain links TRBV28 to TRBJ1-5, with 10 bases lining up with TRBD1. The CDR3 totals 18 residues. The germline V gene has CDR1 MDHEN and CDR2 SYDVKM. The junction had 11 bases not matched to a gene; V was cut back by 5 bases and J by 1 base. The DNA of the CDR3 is TGTGCCAGCAGTCCACCGGGACAGGGGCTAAAAAGCAATCAGCCCCAGCATTTT. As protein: CASSPPGQGLKSNQPQHF.

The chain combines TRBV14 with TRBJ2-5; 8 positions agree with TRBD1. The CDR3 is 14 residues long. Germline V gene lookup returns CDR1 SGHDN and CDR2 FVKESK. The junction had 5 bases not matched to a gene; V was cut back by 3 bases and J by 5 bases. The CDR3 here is CASSHPRQGETQYF. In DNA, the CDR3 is TGTGCCAGCAGCCATCCTAGACAGGGGGAGACCCAGTACTTC.

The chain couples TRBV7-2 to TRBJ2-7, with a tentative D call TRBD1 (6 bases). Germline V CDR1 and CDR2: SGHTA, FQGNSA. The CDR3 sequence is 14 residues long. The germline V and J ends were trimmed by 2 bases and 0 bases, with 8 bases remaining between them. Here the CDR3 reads CASSLQGTSYEQYF. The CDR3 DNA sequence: TGTGCCAGCAGCTTACAGGGGACCTCCTACGAGCAGTACTTC. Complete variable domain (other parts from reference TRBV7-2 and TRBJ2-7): GAGVSQSPSNKVTEKGKDVELRCDPISGHTALYWYRQSLGQGLEFLIYFQGNSAPDKSGLPSDRFSAERTGGSVSTLTIQRTQQEDSAVYLCASSLQGTSYEQYFGPGTRLTVT.

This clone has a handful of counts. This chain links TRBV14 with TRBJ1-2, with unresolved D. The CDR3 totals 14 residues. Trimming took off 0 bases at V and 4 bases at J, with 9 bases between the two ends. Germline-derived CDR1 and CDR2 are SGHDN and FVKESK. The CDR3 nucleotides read TGTGCCAGCAGCCAAGAGGTCAGGCCCTATGGCTACACCTTC. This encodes CASSQEVRPYGYTF. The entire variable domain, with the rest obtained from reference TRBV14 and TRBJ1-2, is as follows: EAGVTQFPSHSVIEKGQTVTLRCDPISGHDNLYWYRRVMGKEIKFLLHFVKESKQDESGMPNNRFLAERTGGTYSTLKVQPAELEDSGVYFCASSQEVRPYGYTFGSGTRLTVV.

The DNA of the CDR3 is TGTGCCAGCAGCGTAGGAGGACAGGGTGATGAAAAACTGTTTTTT. It encodes CASSVGGQGDEKLFF. The chain uses TRBV9 and TRBJ1-4; 8 bases line up with TRBD1. Germline V gene sequence: CDR1 SGDLS, CDR2 YYNGEE. This CDR3 spans 15 amino acids. The trim removed 0 bases at V and 6 bases at J, leaving 4 bases unmatched.

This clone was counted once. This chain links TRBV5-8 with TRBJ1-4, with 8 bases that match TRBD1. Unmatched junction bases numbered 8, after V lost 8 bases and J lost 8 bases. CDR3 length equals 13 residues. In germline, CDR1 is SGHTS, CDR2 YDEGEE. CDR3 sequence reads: CASADRGKEKLFF. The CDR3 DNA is TGTGCCAGTGCCGACAGGGGAAAGGAAAAACTGTTTTTT.

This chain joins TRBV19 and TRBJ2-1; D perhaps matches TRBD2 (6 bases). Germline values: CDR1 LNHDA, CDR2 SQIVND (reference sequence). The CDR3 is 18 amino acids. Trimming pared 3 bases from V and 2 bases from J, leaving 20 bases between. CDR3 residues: CASSMGGEGKGAYNEQFF. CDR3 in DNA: TGTGCCAGTAGTATGGGAGGAGAGGGAAAGGGCGCCTACAATGAGCAGTTCTTC. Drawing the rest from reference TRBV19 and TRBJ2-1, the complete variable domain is DGGITQSPKYLFRKEGQNVTLSCEQNLNHDAMYWYRQDPGQGLRLIYYSQIVNDFQKGDIAEGYSVSREKKESFPLTVTSAQKNPTAFYLCASSMGGEGKGAYNEQFFGPGTRLTVL.

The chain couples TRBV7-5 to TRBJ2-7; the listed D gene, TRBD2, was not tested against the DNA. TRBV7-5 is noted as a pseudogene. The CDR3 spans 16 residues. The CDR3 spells CVRSLDLAGEYYEQYF. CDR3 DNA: TGTGTCAGAAGCTTAGATCTAGCGGGGGAATACTACGAGCAGTACTTC.

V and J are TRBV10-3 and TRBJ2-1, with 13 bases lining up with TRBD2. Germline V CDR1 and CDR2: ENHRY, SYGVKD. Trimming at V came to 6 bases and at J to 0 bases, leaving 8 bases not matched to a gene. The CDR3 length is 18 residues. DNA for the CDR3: TGTGCCATCAGCACCGGGACTAGCGGGACCAGCTCCTACAATGAGCAGTTCTTC. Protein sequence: CAISTGTSGTSSYNEQFF.

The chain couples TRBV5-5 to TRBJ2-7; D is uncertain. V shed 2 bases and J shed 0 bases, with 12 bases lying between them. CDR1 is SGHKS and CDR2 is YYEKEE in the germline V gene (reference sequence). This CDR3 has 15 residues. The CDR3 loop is CASSFLGASSYEQYF. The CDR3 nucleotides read TGTGCCAGCAGCTTTTTAGGAGCAAGCTCCTACGAGCAGTACTTC.

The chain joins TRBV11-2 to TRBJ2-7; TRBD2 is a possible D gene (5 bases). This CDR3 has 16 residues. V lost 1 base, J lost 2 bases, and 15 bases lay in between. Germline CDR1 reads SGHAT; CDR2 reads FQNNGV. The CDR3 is CASSLVIAPEPYEQYF. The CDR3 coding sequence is TGTGCCAGCAGCTTAGTTATAGCGCCAGAACCCTACGAGCAGTACTTC.

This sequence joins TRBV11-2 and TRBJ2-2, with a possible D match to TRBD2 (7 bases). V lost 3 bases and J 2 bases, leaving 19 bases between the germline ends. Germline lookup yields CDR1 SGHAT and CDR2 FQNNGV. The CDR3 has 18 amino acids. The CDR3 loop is CASSFPPRGGGNTGELFF. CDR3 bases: TGTGCCAGCAGCTTCCCCCCAAGGGGGGGCGGAAACACCGGGGAGCTGTTTTTT. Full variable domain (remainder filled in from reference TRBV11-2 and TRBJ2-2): EAGVAQSPRYKIIEKRQSVAFWCNPISGHATLYWYQQILGQGPKLLIQFQNNGVVDDSQLPKDRFSAERLKGVDSTLKIQPAKLEDSAVYLCASSFPPRGGGNTGELFFGEGSRLTVL.

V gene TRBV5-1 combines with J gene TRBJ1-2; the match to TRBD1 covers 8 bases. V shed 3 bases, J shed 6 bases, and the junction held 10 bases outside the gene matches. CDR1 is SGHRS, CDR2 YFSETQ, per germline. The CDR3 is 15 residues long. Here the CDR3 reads CASSSGQGEADGYTF. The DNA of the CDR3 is TGCGCCAGCAGCTCCGGACAGGGAGAGGCGGATGGCTACACCTTC.

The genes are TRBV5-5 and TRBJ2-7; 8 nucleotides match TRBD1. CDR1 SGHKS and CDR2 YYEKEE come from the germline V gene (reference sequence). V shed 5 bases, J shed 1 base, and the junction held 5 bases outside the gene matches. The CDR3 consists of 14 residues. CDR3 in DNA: TGTGCCAGCAGTCCCCGGACAGGGTCCTACGAGCAGTACTTC. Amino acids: CASSPRTGSYEQYF.

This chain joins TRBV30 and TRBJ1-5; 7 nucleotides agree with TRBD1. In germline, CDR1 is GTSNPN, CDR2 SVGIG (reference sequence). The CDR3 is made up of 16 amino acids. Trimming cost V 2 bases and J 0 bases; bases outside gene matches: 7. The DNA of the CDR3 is TGTGCCTGGAGTTGTCAGGGGGATCATAGCAATCAGCCCCAGCATTTT. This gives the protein CAWSCQGDHSNQPQHF.

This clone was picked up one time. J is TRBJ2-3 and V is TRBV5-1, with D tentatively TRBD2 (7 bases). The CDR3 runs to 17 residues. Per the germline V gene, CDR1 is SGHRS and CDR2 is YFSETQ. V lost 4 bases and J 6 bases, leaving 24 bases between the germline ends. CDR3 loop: CASSPWGGQSGSDTQYF. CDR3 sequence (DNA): TGCGCCAGCAGCCCCTGGGGGGGGCAAAGTGGGTCGGATACGCAGTATTTT.

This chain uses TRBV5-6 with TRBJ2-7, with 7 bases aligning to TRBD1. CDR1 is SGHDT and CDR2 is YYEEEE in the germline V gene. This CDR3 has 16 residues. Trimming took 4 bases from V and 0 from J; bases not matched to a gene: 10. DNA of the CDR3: TGTGCCAGCAGCCCGAGGCCCGGGACAGCCTCCTACGAGCAGTACTTC. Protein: CASSPRPGTASYEQYF.

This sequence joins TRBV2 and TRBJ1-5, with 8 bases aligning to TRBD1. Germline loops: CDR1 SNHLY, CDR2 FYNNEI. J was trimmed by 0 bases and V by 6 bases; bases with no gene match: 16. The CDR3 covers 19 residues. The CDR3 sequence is CASRRGGTGISYSNQPQHF. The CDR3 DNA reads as TGTGCCAGCAGGAGGGGCGGGACAGGCATATCGTATAGCAATCAGCCCCAGCATTTT.

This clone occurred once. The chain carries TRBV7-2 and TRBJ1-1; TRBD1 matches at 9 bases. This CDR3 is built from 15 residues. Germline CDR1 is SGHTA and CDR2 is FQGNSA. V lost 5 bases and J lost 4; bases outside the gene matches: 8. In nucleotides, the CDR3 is TGTGCCAGCAGCCCCCCCGGACAGGGGATCACTGAAGCTTTCTTT. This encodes CASSPPGQGITEAFF.

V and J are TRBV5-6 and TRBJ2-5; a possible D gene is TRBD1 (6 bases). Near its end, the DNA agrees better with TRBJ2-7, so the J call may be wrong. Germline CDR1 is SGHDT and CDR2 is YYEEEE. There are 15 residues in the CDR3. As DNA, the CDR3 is TGTGCCAGCAGCTTGGGTCCAGGGGAATCCTACGAGCAGTACTTC. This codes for CASSLGPGESYEQYF.

This CDR3 is CASSQRDYHSSYEQYF. CDR3 in DNA: TGTGCCAGCAGCCAGCGGGACTACCATAGCTCCTACGAGCAGTACTTC. V usage is TRBV7-2 and J usage is TRBJ2-7; the match to TRBD2 covers 7 bases. This CDR3 spans 16 amino acids. Trimming took 5 bases from V and 0 from J; bases not matched to a gene: 10. Germline V lookup: CDR1 SGHTA, CDR2 FQGNSA.

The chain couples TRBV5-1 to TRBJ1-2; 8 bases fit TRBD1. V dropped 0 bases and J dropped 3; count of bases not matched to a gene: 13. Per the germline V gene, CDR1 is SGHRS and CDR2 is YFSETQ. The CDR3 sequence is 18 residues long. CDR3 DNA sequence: TGCGCCAGCAGCTTGGCCCCCAAGACAGGGGAAGTCGACTATGGCTACACCTTC. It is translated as CASSLAPKTGEVDYGYTF.

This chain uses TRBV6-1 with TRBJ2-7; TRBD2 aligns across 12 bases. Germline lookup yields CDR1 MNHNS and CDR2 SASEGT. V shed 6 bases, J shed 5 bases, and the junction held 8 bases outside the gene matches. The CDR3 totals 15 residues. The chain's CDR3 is CASSQTSGRHHEQYF. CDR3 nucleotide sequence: TGTGCCAGCAGCCAGACTAGCGGGAGACACCACGAGCAGTACTTC.